The clone carrying this T cell receptor beta chain was seen at least ten times. Its antigen is undetermined. This sample was included in a study of prognosis after radiotherapy for stage I lung cancer. Across the study: Ages of the roughly 12 men and 6 women ranged roughly 53 to 85 years, median roughly 76. Concurrent therapy was not administered with stereotactic body radiotherapy to any patient.

Study-level points and caveats: Patients developing distant metastases showed lower Shannon entropy after stereotactic body radiation therapy. Reports indicated that TRBV and TRBJ gene usage differed between patients with and without metastases, including differences in several V and a couple of J genes after SBRT.

The CDR3 has 15 residues. Germline CDR1 and CDR2: MNHEY and SVGAGI. Trimming removed 4 bases from V and 6 bases from J; junction bases left unmatched: 12. The TCR beta CDR3 region was amplified from genomic DNA, with two rounds of multiplex PCR being used for the amplification. Primers specific to each TRBV and TRBJ gene were used in first-round PCR. TCRdb analysed the multiplex PCR reads with MiXCR anew, one entry per CDR3 protein. The sample yields approximately 35,000 distinct CDR3 sequences, around a third seen once. The sample consisted of PBMCs, taken before or after stereotactic body radiation therapy (not recorded which). This chain uses TRBV6-5 with TRBJ2-7, with 7 nucleotides matching TRBD2. The source of this sequence is a donor aged 50 or older with non-small cell lung cancer. The CDR3 region is CASSSFGGGGPEQYF. The CDR3 DNA reads TGTGCCAGCAGTTCGTTTGGGGGGGGGGGTCCCGAGCAGTACTTC.